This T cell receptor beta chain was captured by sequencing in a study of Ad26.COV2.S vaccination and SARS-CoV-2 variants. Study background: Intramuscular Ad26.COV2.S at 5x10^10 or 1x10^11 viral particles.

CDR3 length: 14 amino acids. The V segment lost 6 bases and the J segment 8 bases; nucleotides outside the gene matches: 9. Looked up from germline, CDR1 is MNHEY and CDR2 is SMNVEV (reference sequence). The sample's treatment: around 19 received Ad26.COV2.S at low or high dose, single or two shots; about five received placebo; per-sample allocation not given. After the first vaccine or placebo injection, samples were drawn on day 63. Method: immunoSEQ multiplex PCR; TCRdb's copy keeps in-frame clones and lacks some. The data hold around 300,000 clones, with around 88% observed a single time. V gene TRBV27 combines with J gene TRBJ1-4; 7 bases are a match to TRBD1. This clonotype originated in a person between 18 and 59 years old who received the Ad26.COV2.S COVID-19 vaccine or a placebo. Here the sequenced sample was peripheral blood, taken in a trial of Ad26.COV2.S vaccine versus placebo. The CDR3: CASSRQGISEKLFF. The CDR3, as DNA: TGTGCCAGCAGCCGACAGGGAATAAGCGAAAAACTGTTTTTT.